This T cell receptor beta chain was obtained from a study of T cell responses to AZD1222 COVID-19 vaccine (dated by TCRdb to the early 2020s). Regarding the study in general: A total of 233 trial participants underwent TCR sequencing, of whom 207 had received two doses of AZD1222 and approximately 26 had received two doses of the MenACWY control vaccine. Trial participants were enrolled into age subgroups of 18-55, 56-69 and 70-plus years, which contained about 150, 27 and 61 TCR-sequenced participants, respectively.

The V end loses 1 base and the J end loses 10 bases, and a stretch of 8 bases separates them. CDR1 LNHDA and CDR2 SQIVND were looked up in the germline V gene (reference sequence). Its CDR3 holds 13 amino acids, cysteine through phenylalanine. The kept DNA is CDR3 alone, 39 bases in frame from the first base. The CDR3 regions of human TCRbeta chains were analyzed by immunosequencing. Per the source publication's procedure: Repertoire TCRs were matched against a reference library of SARS-CoV-2-specific TCRs generated with the MIRA antigen-specificity platform. Breadth meant the fraction of unique TCRs that were SARS-CoV-2-associated, whereas depth meant the fraction of total T cells that were SARS-CoV-2-associated. Using the MIRA data, every spike-specific TCR was mapped to the spike region that the TCR reacted to and assigned to either a CD4 or a CD8 class. Log10-transformed breadth and depth values were compared by one-way ANOVA with Sidak's multiple comparisons tests. Held by TCRdb, this immuneACCESS table contains in-frame sequences only and omits some clones. Under half of the omission traces to an unresolved V gene where checked; the cause of the rest is unknown. V and J calls and clone size follow that table, whereas D and trimming were derived from the DNA. This sample holds roughly 160,000 clones; around 89% were observed only once. More than 4% of the sample rests with the top ten.

Comments on this clone: Its antigen remains undetermined. Base qualities are not provided; no much larger clone lies one nucleotide away.

What the work shows at the level of the full study, not this receptor alone: Conclusions about previously exposed vaccinees are limited, since just a handful of AZD1222 recipients were seropositive for SARS-CoV-2 at baseline. Most participants were white British and females outnumbered males, and the authors suggested that clonal diversity may have been underestimated. The whole spike protein was spanned by vaccine-associated CD4 TCRs, and dominant responses were seen in regions 160-218 and 743-854. Epitopes outside the regions mutated in the B.1.351 and B.1.1.7 variants were reportedly recognized by nearly half of the unique spike-specific TCRs. In the small 56-69-year group, the increase in depth fell short of significance, most likely because of low power. Because no day 14 peak-response samples were available, the repertoires could be characterized only after the peak T cell response. A significant rise in spike-specific TCR breadth and depth was observed after two AZD1222 doses relative to day 0 and relative to MenACWY recipients.

The label giving this sample's time point can be read as: about 28 days (+/-7) after the second vaccine dose. Because spike-specific TCR depth and breadth did not differ between the two schedules, AZD1222 recipients who got a second dose at roughly 4 weeks were pooled with those who got a second dose at roughly 12 weeks. Samples from vaccinated people were obtained from the UK trials COV001 and COV002, which included a single-blind randomized controlled phase 2/3 trial of AZD1222 (ChAdOx1 nCoV-19) in healthy adults. For TCRbeta chain sequencing, PBMC samples from trial participants were taken at day 0 and at day 28 after the second dose.

The source was peripheral blood, collected 28 days after the second AZD1222 dose. The clonotype originates from an adult who received the AZD1222 COVID-19 vaccine. The V and J segments used are TRBV19 and TRBJ1-6, with no confident D gene call. The nucleotide sequence is TGTGCCAGTAGTATAGGCCGGGAATCACCCCTCCACTTT. This yields the protein CASSIGRESPLHF.